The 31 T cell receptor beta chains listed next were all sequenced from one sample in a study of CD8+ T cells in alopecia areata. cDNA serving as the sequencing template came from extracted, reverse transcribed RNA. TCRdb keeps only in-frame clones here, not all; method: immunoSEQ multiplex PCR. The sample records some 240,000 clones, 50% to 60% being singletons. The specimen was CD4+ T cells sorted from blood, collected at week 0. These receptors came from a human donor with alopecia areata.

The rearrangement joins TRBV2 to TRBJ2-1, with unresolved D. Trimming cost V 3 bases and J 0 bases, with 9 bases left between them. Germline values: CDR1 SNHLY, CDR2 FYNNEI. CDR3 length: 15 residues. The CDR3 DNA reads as TGTGCCAGCAGTGATCACGGAAGCTCCTACAATGAGCAGTTCTTC. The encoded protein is CASSDHGSSYNEQFF.

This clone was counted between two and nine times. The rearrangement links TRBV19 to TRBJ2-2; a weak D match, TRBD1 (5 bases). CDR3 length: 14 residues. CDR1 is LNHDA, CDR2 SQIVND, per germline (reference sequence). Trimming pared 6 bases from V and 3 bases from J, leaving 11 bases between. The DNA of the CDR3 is TGTGCCAGTAGCCCGGACACATACACCGGGGAGCTGTTTTTT. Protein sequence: CASSPDTYTGELFF.

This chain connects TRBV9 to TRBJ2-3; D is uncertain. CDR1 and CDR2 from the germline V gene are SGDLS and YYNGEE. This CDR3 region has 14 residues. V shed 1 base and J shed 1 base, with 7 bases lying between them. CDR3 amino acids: CASSVLTGTDTQYF. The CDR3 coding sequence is TGTGCCAGCAGCGTACTTACGGGCACAGATACGCAGTATTTT.

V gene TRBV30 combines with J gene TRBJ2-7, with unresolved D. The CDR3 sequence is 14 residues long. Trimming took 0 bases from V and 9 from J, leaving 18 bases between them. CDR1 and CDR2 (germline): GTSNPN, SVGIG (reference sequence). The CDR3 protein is CAWSVSVGSTGQYF. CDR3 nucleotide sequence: TGTGCCTGGAGTGTAAGTGTGGGATCCACGGGGCAGTACTTC.

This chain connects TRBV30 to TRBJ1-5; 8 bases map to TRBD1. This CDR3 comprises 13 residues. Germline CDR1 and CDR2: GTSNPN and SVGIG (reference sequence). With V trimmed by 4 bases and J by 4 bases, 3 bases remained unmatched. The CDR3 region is CAWNRGSNQPQHF. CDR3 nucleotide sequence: TGTGCCTGGAACAGGGGGTCGAATCAGCCCCAGCATTTT.

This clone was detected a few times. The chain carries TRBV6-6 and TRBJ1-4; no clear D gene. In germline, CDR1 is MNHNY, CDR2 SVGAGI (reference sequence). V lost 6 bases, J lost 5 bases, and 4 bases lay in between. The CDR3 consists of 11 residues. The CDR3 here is CASRENEKLFF. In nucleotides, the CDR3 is TGTGCCAGCAGGGAGAATGAAAAACTGTTTTTT.

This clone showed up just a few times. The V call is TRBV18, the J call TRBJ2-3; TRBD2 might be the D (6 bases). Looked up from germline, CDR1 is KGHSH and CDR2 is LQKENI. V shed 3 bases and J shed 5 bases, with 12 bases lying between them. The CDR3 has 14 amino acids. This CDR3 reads CASSPTSRIDTQYF. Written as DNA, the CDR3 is TGTGCCAGCTCACCGACTAGTCGTATAGATACGCAGTATTTT.

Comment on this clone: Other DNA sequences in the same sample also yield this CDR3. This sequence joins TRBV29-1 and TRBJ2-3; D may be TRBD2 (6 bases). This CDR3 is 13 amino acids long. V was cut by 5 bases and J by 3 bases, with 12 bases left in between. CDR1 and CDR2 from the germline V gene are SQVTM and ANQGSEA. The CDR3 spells CSVKRGLTDTQYF. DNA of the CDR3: TGCAGCGTTAAAAGGGGACTTACAGATACGCAGTATTTT.

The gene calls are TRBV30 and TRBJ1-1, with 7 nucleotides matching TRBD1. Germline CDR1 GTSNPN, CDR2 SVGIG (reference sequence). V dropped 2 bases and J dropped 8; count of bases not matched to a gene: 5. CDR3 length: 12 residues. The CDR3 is CAWSTRQGEAFF. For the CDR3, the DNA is TGTGCCTGGAGTACCCGACAGGGCGAAGCTTTCTTT.

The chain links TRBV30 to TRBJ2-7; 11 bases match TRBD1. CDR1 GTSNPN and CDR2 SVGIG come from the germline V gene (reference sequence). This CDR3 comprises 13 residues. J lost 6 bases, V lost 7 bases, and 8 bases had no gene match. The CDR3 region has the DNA TGTGCCTCAATACCGGGACAGGGGGTCGAGCAGTACTTC. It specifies CASIPGQGVEQYF.

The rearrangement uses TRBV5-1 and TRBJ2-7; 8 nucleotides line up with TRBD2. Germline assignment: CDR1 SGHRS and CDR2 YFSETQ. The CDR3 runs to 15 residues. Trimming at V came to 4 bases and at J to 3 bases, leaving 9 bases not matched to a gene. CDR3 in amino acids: CASSAASGPVYEQYF. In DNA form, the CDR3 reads TGCGCCAGCAGCGCCGCTAGCGGGCCAGTCTACGAGCAGTACTTC. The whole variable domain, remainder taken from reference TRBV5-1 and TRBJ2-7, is KAGVTQTPRYLIKTRGQQVTLSCSPISGHRSVSWYQQTPGQGLQFLFEYFSETQRNKGNFPGRFSGRQFSNSRSEMNVSTLELGDSALYLCASSAASGPVYEQYFGPGTRLTVT.

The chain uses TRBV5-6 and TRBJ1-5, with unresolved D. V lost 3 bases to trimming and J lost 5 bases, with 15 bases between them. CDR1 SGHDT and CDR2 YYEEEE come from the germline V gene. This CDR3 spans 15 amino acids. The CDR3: CASSSGMGRDQPQHF. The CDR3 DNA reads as TGTGCCAGCAGCTCTGGCATGGGGAGGGATCAGCCCCAGCATTTT.

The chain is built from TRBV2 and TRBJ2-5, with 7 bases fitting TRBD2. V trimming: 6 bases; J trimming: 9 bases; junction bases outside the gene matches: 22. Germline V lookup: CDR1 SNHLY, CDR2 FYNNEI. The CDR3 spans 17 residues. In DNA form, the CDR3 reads TGTGCCAGCAGCCCACTGCCACCCACTAGCGCCGGGAACGCCCAGTACTTC. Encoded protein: CASSPLPPTSAGNAQYF.

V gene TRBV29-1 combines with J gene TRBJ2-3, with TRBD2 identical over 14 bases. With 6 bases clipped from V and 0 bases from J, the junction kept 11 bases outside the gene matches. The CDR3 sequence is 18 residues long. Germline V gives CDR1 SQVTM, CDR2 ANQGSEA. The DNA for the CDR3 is TGCAGCGTCGGGACTAGCGGGGGTAAAATATCTAGCACAGATACGCAGTATTTT. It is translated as CSVGTSGGKISSTDTQYF.

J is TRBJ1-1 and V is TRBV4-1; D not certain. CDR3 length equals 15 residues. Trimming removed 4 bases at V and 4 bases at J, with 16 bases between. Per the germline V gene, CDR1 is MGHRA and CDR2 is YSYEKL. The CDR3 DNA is TGCGCCAGCAGCCGGAAGCCCTCACCGAGCACTGAAGCTTTCTTT. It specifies CASSRKPSPSTEAFF.

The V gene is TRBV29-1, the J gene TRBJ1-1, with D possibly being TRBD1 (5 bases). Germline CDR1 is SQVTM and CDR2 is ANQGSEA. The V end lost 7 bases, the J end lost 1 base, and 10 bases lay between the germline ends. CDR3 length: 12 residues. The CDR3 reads CSGRVTNTEAFF. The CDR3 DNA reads TGCAGCGGCAGGGTTACGAACACTGAAGCTTTCTTT.

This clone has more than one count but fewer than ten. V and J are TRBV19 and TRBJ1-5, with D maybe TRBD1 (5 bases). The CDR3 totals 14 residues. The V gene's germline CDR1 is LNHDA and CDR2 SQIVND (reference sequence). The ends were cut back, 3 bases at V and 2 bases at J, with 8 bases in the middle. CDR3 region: CASSMGRGNQPQHF. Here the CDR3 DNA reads TGTGCCAGTAGTATGGGCAGGGGCAATCAGCCCCAGCATTTT.

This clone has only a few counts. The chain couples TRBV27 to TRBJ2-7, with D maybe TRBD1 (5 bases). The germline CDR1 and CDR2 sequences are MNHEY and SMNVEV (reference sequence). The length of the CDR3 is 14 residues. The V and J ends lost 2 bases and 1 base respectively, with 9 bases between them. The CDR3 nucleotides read TGTGCCAGCAGTTTAAGGGGCACGTCCTACGAGCAGTACTTC. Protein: CASSLRGTSYEQYF.

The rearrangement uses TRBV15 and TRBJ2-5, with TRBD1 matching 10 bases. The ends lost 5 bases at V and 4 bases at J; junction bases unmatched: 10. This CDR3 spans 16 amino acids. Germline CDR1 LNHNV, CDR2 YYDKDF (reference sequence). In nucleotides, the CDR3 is TGTGCCACCAGCGGATTAGGGACAGGGGTTCGAGAGACCCAGTACTTC. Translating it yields CATSGLGTGVRETQYF.

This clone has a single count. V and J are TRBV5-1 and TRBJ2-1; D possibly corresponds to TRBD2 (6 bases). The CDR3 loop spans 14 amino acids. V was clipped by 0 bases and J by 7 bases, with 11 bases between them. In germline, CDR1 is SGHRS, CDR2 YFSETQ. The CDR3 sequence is CASSLGTNRNEQFF. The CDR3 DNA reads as TGCGCCAGCAGCTTGGGGACTAACCGGAATGAGCAGTTCTTC.

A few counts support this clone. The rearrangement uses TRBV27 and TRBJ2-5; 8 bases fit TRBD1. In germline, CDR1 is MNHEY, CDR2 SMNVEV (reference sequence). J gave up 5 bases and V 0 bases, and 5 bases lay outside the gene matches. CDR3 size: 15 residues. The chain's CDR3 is CASSLSRGRRETQYF. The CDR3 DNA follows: TGTGCCAGCAGTTTATCCAGGGGGCGTAGGGAGACCCAGTACTTC.

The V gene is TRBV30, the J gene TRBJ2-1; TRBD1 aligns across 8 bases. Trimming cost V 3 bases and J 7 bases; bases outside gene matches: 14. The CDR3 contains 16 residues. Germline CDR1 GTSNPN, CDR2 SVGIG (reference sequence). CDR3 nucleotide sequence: TGTGCCTGGAGCCTGATACAGGGGGTAGGGAAAAATGAGCAGTTCTTC. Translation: CAWSLIQGVGKNEQFF.

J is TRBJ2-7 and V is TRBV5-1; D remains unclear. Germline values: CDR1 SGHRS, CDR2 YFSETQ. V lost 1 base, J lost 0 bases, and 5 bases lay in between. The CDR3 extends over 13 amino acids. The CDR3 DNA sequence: TGCGCCAGCAGCTTGAGAGTCTCCTACGAGCAGTACTTC. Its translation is CASSLRVSYEQYF.

CDR3 nucleotides: TGTGCCAGCAGTACCGGGACTGGCCTTGGAGGGGGCTACACCTTC. Its protein is CASSTGTGLGGGYTF. The chain has TRBV6-5 and TRBJ1-2; a possible D gene is TRBD1 (5 bases). Trimming took 5 bases from V and 8 from J, leaving 21 bases between them. CDR3 size: 15 residues. Per the germline V gene, CDR1 is MNHEY and CDR2 is SVGAGI.

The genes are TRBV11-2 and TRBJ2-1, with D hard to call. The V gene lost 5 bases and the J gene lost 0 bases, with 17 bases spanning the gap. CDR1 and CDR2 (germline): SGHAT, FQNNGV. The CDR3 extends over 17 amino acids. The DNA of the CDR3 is TGTGCCAGCAGCCCCAGACGGTCTACAAGCTCCTACAATGAGCAGTTCTTC. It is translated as CASSPRRSTSSYNEQFF.

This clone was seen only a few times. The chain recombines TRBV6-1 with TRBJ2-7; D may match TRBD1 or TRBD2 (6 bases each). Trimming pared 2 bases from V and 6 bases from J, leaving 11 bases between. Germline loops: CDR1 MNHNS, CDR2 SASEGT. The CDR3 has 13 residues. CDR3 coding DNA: TGTGCCAGCAGTGAAACTCGGGGGCGCGAGCAGTACTTC. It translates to CASSETRGREQYF.

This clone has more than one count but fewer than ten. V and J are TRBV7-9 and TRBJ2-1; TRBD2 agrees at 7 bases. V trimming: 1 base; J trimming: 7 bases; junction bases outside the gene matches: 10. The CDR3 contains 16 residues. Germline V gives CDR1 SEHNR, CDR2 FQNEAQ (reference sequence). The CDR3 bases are TGTGCCAGCAGCTTAGAAGGCATGCGGGAGTTGAATGAGCAGTTCTTC. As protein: CASSLEGMRELNEQFF.

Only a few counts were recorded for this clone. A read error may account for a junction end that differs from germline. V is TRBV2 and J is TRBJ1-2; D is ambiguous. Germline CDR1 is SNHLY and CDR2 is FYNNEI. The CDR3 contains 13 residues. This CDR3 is CASREELNYGYTF. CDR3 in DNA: TGTGCCAGCAGGGAAGAACTAAACTATGGCTACACCTTC.

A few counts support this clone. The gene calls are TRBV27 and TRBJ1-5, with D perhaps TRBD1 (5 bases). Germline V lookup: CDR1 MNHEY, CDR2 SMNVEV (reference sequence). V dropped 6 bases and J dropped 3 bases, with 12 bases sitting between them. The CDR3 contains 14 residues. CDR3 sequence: CASRGTGINQPQHF. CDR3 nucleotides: TGTGCCAGCAGAGGGACGGGGATCAATCAGCCCCAGCATTTT.

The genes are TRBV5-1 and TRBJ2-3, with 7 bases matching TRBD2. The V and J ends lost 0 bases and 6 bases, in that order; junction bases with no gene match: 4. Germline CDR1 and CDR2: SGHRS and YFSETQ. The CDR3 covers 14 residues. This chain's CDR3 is CASSLGTSIDTQYF. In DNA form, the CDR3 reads TGCGCCAGCAGCTTGGGGACTAGTATCGATACGCAGTATTTT.

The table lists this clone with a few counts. The CDR3 nucleotides read TGTGCCAGCAGTTCCACCCCCCCGAACACCGGGGAGCTGTTTTTT. Its translation: CASSSTPPNTGELFF. The rearrangement links TRBV28 to TRBJ2-2; D remains ambiguous. Germline CDR1 MDHEN, CDR2 SYDVKM. With 4 bases removed from V and 0 bases from J, the gap between germline ends came to 9 bases. The CDR3 covers 15 residues.